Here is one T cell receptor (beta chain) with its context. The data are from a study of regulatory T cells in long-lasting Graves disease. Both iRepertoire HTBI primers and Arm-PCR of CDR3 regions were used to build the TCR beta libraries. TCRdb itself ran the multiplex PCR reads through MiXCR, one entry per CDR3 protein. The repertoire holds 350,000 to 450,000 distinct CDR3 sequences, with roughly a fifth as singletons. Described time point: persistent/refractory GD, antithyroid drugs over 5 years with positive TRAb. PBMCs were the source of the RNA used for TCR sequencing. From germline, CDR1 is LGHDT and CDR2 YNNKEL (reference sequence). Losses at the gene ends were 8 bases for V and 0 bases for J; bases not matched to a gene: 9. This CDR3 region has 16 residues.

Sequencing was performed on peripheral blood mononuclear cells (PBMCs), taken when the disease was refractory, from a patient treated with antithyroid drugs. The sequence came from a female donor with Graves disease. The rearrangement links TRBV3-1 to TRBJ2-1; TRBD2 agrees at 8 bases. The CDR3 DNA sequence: TGTGCCAGCGCAGGGCTAGCGGGTGTCTCCTACAATGAGCAGTTCTTC. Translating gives CASAGLAGVSYNEQFF.